This T cell receptor beta chain was captured in a study of cytomegalovirus exposure and HLA in healthy donors. Study details: The approximately 110 validation repertoires used the same platform as the roughly 670 first-cohort repertoires, a later analysis reported.

The CDR3 contains 12 residues. Trimming took 9 bases from V and 4 from J, leaving 12 bases between them. Germline lookup yields CDR1 SGHNT and CDR2 YYREEE (reference sequence). For this clone: Its antigen is currently unknown.

Overall study findings and caveats: Most TCR sequences were seen very rarely across donors, but some public TCRs occurred in many. Cytomegalovirus association was listed for 164 TCR beta chains. CMV antigen specificity of a few CMV-associated chains was confirmed in vitro.

The method was immunoSEQ multiplex PCR; TCRdb's version includes in-frame clones alone and lacks a portion of them. The repertoire has fewer than 300,000 clones, 88% of them found once; the top ten carry approximately 0.94%. The TCR was taken from a woman in her late teens or twenties in good health and CMV-seronegative. The specimen sequenced was PBMCs. The V gene is TRBV5-4, the J gene TRBJ2-3, with D possibly TRBD2 on 6 matching bases. CDR3 region: CATWREADTQYF. The CDR3 DNA sequence: TGTGCCACCTGGAGGGAGGCAGATACGCAGTATTTT.